This record looks at one T cell receptor beta chain sequence and its context. Antigen: not known. V trimming: 5 bases; J trimming: 10 bases; junction bases outside the gene matches: 9. Germline CDR1 reads MDHEN; CDR2 reads SYDVKM. The CDR3 is 15 residues long. This sample is drawn from a study of cytomegalovirus exposure and HLA in healthy donors. Points from the study as a whole: CMV serostatus alone was available as immune exposure information.

Both 60 Vbeta primers and 13 Jbeta primers went into the PCR. TCRdb's table, derived via immunoSEQ multiplex PCR, lists solely in-frame clones and lacks some. Of 150,000 or so clones listed, over 60% were seen once; the top ten hold roughly 1.6%. The TCR sequence derives from a female donor in good health and CMV-seronegative. The chain uses TRBV28 and TRBJ1-6, with 9 bases matching TRBD1. Sample: PBMCs. CDR3 region: CASSGTGNPESPLHF. The CDR3 DNA is TGTGCCAGCAGTGGGACAGGGAATCCCGAATCACCCCTCCACTTT.